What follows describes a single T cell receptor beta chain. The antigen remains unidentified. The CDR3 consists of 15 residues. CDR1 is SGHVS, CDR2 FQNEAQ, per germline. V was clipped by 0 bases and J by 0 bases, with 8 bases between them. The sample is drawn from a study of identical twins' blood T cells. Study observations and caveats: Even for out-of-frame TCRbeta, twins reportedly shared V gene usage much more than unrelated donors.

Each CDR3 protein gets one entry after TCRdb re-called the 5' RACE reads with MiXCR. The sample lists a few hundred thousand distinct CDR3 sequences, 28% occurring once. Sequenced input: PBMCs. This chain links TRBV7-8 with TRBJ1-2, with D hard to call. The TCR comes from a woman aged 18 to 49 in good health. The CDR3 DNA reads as TGTGCCAGCAGCTTAGCGGGCAGCCCTAACTATGGCTACACCTTC. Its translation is CASSLAGSPNYGYTF.